The 25 T cell receptor beta chains below come from one sample, sequenced in a study of blood T cell repertoires in COVID-19. Libraries were prepared by immunoSEQ multiplex PCR; TCRdb keeps only in-frame clonotypes and omits some of them. The sample includes a few hundred thousand clones, roughly 90% of them seen just once. Input material: peripheral blood. These receptors were taken from a middle-aged woman who had recovered from COVID-19.

The chain links TRBV9 to TRBJ2-7; 11 bases map to TRBD1. Germline V lookup: CDR1 SGDLS, CDR2 YYNGEE. The trim removed 0 bases at V and 4 bases at J, leaving 12 bases unmatched. CDR3 length: 18 residues. CDR3 bases: TGTGCCAGCAGCGTAGGGACAGGGGGCCCCACTGGGGATTACGAGCAGTACTTC. The encoded protein is CASSVGTGGPTGDYEQYF.

The chain links TRBV18 to TRBJ2-2; D possibly corresponds to TRBD2 (6 bases). The ends were cut back, 3 bases at V and 2 bases at J, with 16 bases in the middle. CDR1 and CDR2 (germline): KGHSH, LQKENI. The CDR3 sequence is 17 residues long. The CDR3 spells CASSPGTGRSNTGELFF. The CDR3 DNA sequence: TGTGCCAGCTCACCCGGTACCGGGAGAAGTAACACCGGGGAGCTGTTTTTT.

The CDR3 nucleotides read TGTGCCAGCAGTCCTCTAGGGAGCTCTGGAAACACCATATATTTT. As protein: CASSPLGSSGNTIYF. The chain employs TRBV6-5 and TRBJ1-3; D unclear. CDR3 length: 15 residues. Trimming removed 5 bases from V and 0 bases from J, with 11 bases in between. Germline CDR1 and CDR2: MNHEY and SVGAGI.

This clone was seen a handful of times. The rearrangement links TRBV3-1 (or the pseudogene TRBV3-2) to TRBJ2-4, with 8 bases matching TRBD2. The CDR3 length is 17 residues. Germline V gene sequence: CDR1 LGHDT, CDR2 YNNKEL (reference sequence). V shed 1 base and J 1 base; nucleotides not matched to a gene: 6. As DNA, the CDR3 is TGTGCCAGCAGCCAAGGAGGATTAGCGGGGGCCAAAAACATTCAGTACTTC. Its protein is CASSQGGLAGAKNIQYF.

The rearrangement joins TRBV11-2 to TRBJ2-1; 7 bases line up with TRBD2. This CDR3 has 15 residues. Trimming cost V 5 bases and J 6 bases; bases outside gene matches: 10. The germline CDR1 and CDR2 sequences are SGHAT and FQNNGV. The CDR3 here is CASSKGLDPSNEQFF. In DNA, the CDR3 is TGTGCCAGCAGCAAAGGACTAGACCCCTCCAATGAGCAGTTCTTC.

The chain links TRBV5-1 to TRBJ2-7, with 7 bases fitting TRBD1. The V gene's germline CDR1 is SGHRS and CDR2 YFSETQ. The CDR3 length is 14 residues. J lost 1 base, V lost 4 bases, and 5 bases had no gene match. CDR3 residues: CASSDRQGSYEQYF. The CDR3 coding sequence is TGCGCCAGCAGCGATCGACAGGGTTCCTACGAGCAGTACTTC.

This chain's CDR3 is CASRNGGTSGSLYNEQFF. CDR3 nucleotide sequence: TGTGCCAGCAGAAACGGAGGGACTAGCGGGAGTCTTTACAATGAGCAGTTCTTC. V gene TRBV7-2 combines with J gene TRBJ2-1; 14 bases align to TRBD2. Germline values: CDR1 SGHTA, CDR2 FQGNSA. This CDR3 spans 18 amino acids. The J segment lost 4 bases and the V segment lost 6 bases, leaving 11 bases of the junction unmatched. The variable domain in full, with the rest retrieved from reference TRBV7-2 and TRBJ2-1, is GAGVSQSPSNKVTEKGKDVELRCDPISGHTALYWYRQSLGQGLEFLIYFQGNSAPDKSGLPSDRFSAERTGGSVSTLTIQRTQQEDSAVYLCASRNGGTSGSLYNEQFFGPGTRLTVL.

The chain joins TRBV19 to TRBJ1-4, with a possible D match to TRBD1 (5 bases). Looked up from germline, CDR1 is LNHDA and CDR2 is SQIVND (reference sequence). The CDR3 consists of 15 residues. V was trimmed by 6 bases and J by 7 bases, leaving 18 bases between them. The CDR3 here is CASSFSGAFTEKLFF. Here the CDR3 DNA reads TGTGCCAGTAGCTTCAGCGGGGCATTTACTGAAAAACTGTTTTTT.

V and J are TRBV9 and TRBJ2-2, with 8 bases identical to TRBD2. J gave up 0 bases and V 4 bases, and 5 bases lay outside the gene matches. Germline V gene lookup returns CDR1 SGDLS and CDR2 YYNGEE. The CDR3 consists of 16 residues. The CDR3 DNA is TGTGCCAGCAGCCCCAGGACTAGCCCGAACACCGGGGAGCTGTTTTTT. This sequence encodes CASSPRTSPNTGELFF.

The chain joins TRBV28 to TRBJ2-7; D possibly corresponds to TRBD2 (5 bases). This CDR3 contains 14 residues. The V and J ends lost 8 bases and 7 bases respectively, with 21 bases between them. Germline CDR1 and CDR2: MDHEN and SYDVKM. CDR3 in DNA: TGTGCCAGCTTACTACAACGGGGTTCGGGGGAGCAGTACTTC. The encoded protein is CASLLQRGSGEQYF.

This clone came up a few times. V is TRBV19 and J is TRBJ2-1; 10 bases align to TRBD2. The CDR3 length is 15 residues. V was pared by 8 bases and J by 0 bases, with 4 bases of the junction left unmatched. Germline lookup yields CDR1 LNHDA and CDR2 SQIVND (reference sequence). The chain's CDR3 is CASQSSGSSYNEQFF. Here the CDR3 DNA reads TGTGCCAGTCAGTCTAGCGGGAGCTCCTACAATGAGCAGTTCTTC.

The chain employs TRBV30 and TRBJ2-3; 7 bases match TRBD2. This CDR3 spans 13 amino acids. Trimming removed 3 bases from V and 11 bases from J; junction bases left unmatched: 11. Looked up from germline, CDR1 is GTSNPN and CDR2 is SVGIG (reference sequence). The CDR3 is CAWRVGGSRVQYF. In DNA, the CDR3 is TGTGCCTGGAGGGTCGGGGGGTCACGTGTGCAGTATTTT.

The CDR3 loop reads CASSQGGRKLFF. In DNA form, the CDR3 reads TGTGCCAGCAGCCAAGGGGGAAGGAAACTGTTTTTT. The chain recombines TRBV12-3 or TRBV12-4 with TRBJ1-4; a weak D match, TRBD1 (6 bases). The CDR3 runs 12 residues. V shed 6 bases and J shed 11 bases, with 13 bases lying between them.

CDR3 sequence: CASSAQGVNTGELFF. The CDR3 DNA follows: TGTGCCAGCAGCGCACAGGGGGTGAACACCGGGGAGCTGTTTTTT. The J gene is TRBJ2-2, the V gene TRBV5-8; TRBD1 aligns across 8 bases. Trimming cost V 4 bases and J 1 base; bases outside gene matches: 3. Germline V gene data show CDR1 as SGHTS and CDR2 as YDEGEE. The CDR3 runs 15 residues.

The rearrangement links TRBV5-1 to TRBJ2-1; the match to TRBD1 covers 8 bases. The CDR3 spans 17 residues. From germline, CDR1 is SGHRS and CDR2 YFSETQ. The trim removed 0 bases at V and 6 bases at J, leaving 11 bases unmatched. CDR3 loop: CASSLDPWQGAGNEQFF. In DNA, the CDR3 is TGCGCCAGCAGCTTGGATCCGTGGCAGGGGGCAGGCAATGAGCAGTTCTTC. Combining the CDR3 with reference TRBV5-1 and TRBJ2-1 gives the whole variable domain KAGVTQTPRYLIKTRGQQVTLSCSPISGHRSVSWYQQTPGQGLQFLFEYFSETQRNKGNFPGRFSGRQFSNSRSEMNVSTLELGDSALYLCASSLDPWQGAGNEQFFGPGTRLTVL.

The gene calls are TRBV5-4 and TRBJ2-3; 8 nucleotides line up with TRBD2. The CDR3 is 15 residues long. CDR1 and CDR2 from the germline V gene are SGHNT and YYREEE (reference sequence). Losses at the gene ends were 2 bases for V and 5 bases for J; bases not matched to a gene: 7. The CDR3 spells CASSFPSGSQDTQYF. The CDR3, as DNA: TGTGCCAGCAGCTTTCCCAGCGGGAGTCAAGATACGCAGTATTTT.

CDR3 nucleotides: TGTGCCAGCAGCTTAGGCCAGTTATATGGCTACACCTTC. Its protein is CASSLGQLYGYTF. J is TRBJ1-2 and V is TRBV11-2, with D unclear. Between the trimmed V and J ends, which lost 1 base and 5 bases, there was a span of 8 bases. The CDR3 has 13 residues. Germline CDR1 SGHAT, CDR2 FQNNGV.

The chain recombines TRBV9 with TRBJ1-2; the D is unclear. V gave up 4 bases and J gave up 2 bases, with 6 bases separating them. The CDR3 is made up of 12 amino acids. CDR1 is SGDLS, CDR2 YYNGEE, per germline. The CDR3 DNA sequence: TGTGCCAGCAGCCCATCCAACTATGGCTACACCTTC. Translated, it gives CASSPSNYGYTF.

This chain connects TRBV19 to TRBJ2-3, with 11 bases matching TRBD2. Germline values: CDR1 LNHDA, CDR2 SQIVND (reference sequence). The CDR3 sequence is 18 residues long. V was clipped by 1 base and J by 6 bases; unmatched bases: 12. The CDR3 region has the DNA TGTGCCAGTAGTATAGTCCCTTTTACTAGCGGGAGTATGGATACGCAGTATTTT. Amino acids: CASSIVPFTSGSMDTQYF.

The chain couples TRBV9 to TRBJ2-5; 10 nucleotides line up with TRBD2. Germline trimming cut 0 bases from V and 4 bases from J; bases unmatched to any gene: 9. Germline CDR1 is SGDLS and CDR2 is YYNGEE. CDR3 size: 17 residues. CDR3 sequence: CASSVAETSGWGETQYF. The CDR3 coding sequence is TGTGCCAGCAGCGTAGCAGAGACTAGCGGGTGGGGAGAGACCCAGTACTTC.

The CDR3 spells CASTPQGVVADTQYF. The CDR3 bases are TGCGCCAGTACGCCTCAGGGGGTCGTCGCAGATACGCAGTATTTT. This sequence joins TRBV5-1 and TRBJ2-3, with 7 bases that match TRBD1. The CDR3 runs to 15 residues. The germline V gene has CDR1 SGHRS and CDR2 YFSETQ. The ends lost 8 bases at V and 4 bases at J; junction bases unmatched: 13.

The J gene is TRBJ2-4, the V gene TRBV25-1; a possible D gene is TRBD2 (5 bases). The CDR3 length is 15 residues. V lost 3 bases, J lost 7 bases, and 16 bases lay in between. The germline CDR1 and CDR2 sequences are MGHDK and SYGVNS. The CDR3 loop is CASSDEGTRMNIQYF. The CDR3 DNA reads as TGTGCCAGCAGTGACGAGGGAACCAGGATGAACATTCAGTACTTC.

V and J are TRBV4-1 and TRBJ2-1, with a weak D call TRBD2 (5 bases). The CDR3 is made up of 18 amino acids. Trimming removed 4 bases at V and 5 bases at J, with 24 bases between. Germline V gives CDR1 MGHRA, CDR2 YSYEKL. CDR3 sequence: CASSLSWEFWEFHNEQFF. CDR3 nucleotides: TGCGCCAGCAGCCTCTCTTGGGAGTTCTGGGAGTTCCACAATGAGCAGTTCTTC.

The chain links TRBV2 to TRBJ2-1; TRBD2 matches at 8 bases. J lost 14 bases, V lost 2 bases, and 8 bases had no gene match. The CDR3 totals 13 residues. The germline V gene has CDR1 SNHLY and CDR2 FYNNEI. The CDR3 DNA reads TGTGCCAGCAGTGAATTCTTGCGGGAGGATGAGTTCTTC. This encodes CASSEFLREDEFF.

This chain uses TRBV9 with TRBJ2-3; D possibly corresponds to TRBD1 (6 bases). Germline V gene data show CDR1 as SGDLS and CDR2 as YYNGEE. The CDR3 covers 15 residues. V lost 1 base and J lost 3, with 12 bases in between. CDR3: CASSVQGQRTDTQYF. The CDR3 coding sequence is TGTGCCAGCAGCGTACAGGGGCAGCGGACAGATACGCAGTATTTT. Variable domain in full (rest from reference TRBV9 and TRBJ2-3): DSGVTQTPKHLITATGQRVTLRCSPRSGDLSVYWYQQSLDQGLQFLIQYYNGEERAKGNILERFSAQQFPDLHSELNLSSLELGDSALYFCASSVQGQRTDTQYFGPGTRLTVL.